This T cell receptor beta chain was obtained from a study of T cells in localized non-small cell lung cancer. V was cut by 4 bases and J by 3 bases, with 13 bases left in between. CDR1 is SGHRS, CDR2 YFSETQ, per germline. CDR3 length: 15 amino acids. Study-level findings and limits: A denser population of T cells in blood accompanied longer overall survival. Highest T cell clonality was seen in uninvolved adjacent lung, surpassing that measured in tumor. Appearing in adjacent lung were a median about 60 of the top 100 tumor clones. Tumor samples were not multi-region, leaving intratumor heterogeneity unexcluded.

Concerning this clone: Its antigen is as yet unknown.

Sequencing used immunoSEQ multiplex PCR; TCRdb keeps in-frame clones, though not all of them. Of 25,000 to 35,000 clones listed, around 92% are singletons. Sequencing was performed on peripheral blood, taken before any cancer treatment. The receptor was derived from a female donor aged 60 or older with stage I lung adenocarcinoma. The rearrangement links TRBV5-1 to TRBJ1-4, with a possible D match to TRBD1 (5 bases). The DNA of the CDR3 is TGCGCCAGCAGCCTTACAGGCCAGTCTAATGAAAAACTGTTTTTT. This encodes CASSLTGQSNEKLFF.